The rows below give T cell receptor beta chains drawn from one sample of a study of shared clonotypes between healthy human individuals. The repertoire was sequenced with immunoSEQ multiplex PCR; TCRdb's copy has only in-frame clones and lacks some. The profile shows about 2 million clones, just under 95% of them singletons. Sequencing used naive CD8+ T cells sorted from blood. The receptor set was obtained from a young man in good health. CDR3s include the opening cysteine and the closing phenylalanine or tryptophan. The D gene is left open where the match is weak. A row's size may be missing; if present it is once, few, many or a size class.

cdr3_aa: CASSPQDRGEQFF; cdr3_nt: TGTGCCAGCTCACCCCAGGACAGGGGTGAGCAGTTCTTC; clone_size: once; v_call: TRBV18; d_call: TRBD1; j_call: TRBJ2-1
cdr3_aa: CASSLSVGERNYGYTF; cdr3_nt: TGTGCCAGCAGTTTATCGGTTGGGGAGAGAAACTATGGCTACACCTTC; clone_size: -; v_call: TRBV27; d_call: -; j_call: TRBJ1-2
cdr3_aa: CASSAHLDRAQEETQYF; cdr3_nt: TGTGCCAGCAGCGCCCATTTGGACAGGGCACAGGAAGAGACCCAGTACTTC; clone_size: -; v_call: TRBV9; d_call: TRBD1; j_call: TRBJ2-5
cdr3_aa: CASSPPGTGIPEQYF; cdr3_nt: TGTGCCAGCAGCCCCCCCGGGACAGGAATTCCCGAGCAGTACTTC; clone_size: -; v_call: TRBV7-9; d_call: TRBD1; j_call: TRBJ2-7
cdr3_aa: CASSLEGSTSYNEQFF; cdr3_nt: TGTGCCAGCAGCTTAGAGGGCAGCACCTCCTACAATGAGCAGTTCTTC; clone_size: -; v_call: TRBV7-2; d_call: -; j_call: TRBJ2-1
cdr3_aa: CASSQVAGSSYNEQFF; cdr3_nt: TGCGCCAGCAGCCAAGTAGCGGGGAGCTCCTACAATGAGCAGTTCTTC; clone_size: -; v_call: TRBV4-1; d_call: TRBD2; j_call: TRBJ2-1
cdr3_aa: CASSLSSGQVAYGYTF; cdr3_nt: TGTGCCAGCAGTTTATCGAGCGGACAGGTAGCCTATGGCTACACCTTC; clone_size: -; v_call: TRBV27; d_call: TRBD1; j_call: TRBJ1-2
cdr3_aa: CASSLTYGDSLNTIYF; cdr3_nt: TGTGCCAGCAGTTTGACCTACGGGGATTCTCTGAACACCATATATTTT; clone_size: -; v_call: TRBV27; d_call: -; j_call: TRBJ1-3
cdr3_aa: CASSSGGGGELFF; cdr3_nt: TGTGCCAGCAGCTCTGGAGGCGGGGGAGAACTGTTTTTT; clone_size: -; v_call: TRBV5-4; d_call: -; j_call: TRBJ1-4
cdr3_aa: CASTPTGSGNTIYF; cdr3_nt: TGTGCCAGCACCCCTACAGGCTCTGGAAACACCATATATTTT; clone_size: -; v_call: TRBV28; d_call: -; j_call: TRBJ1-3
cdr3_aa: CASSLVGTNEKLFF; cdr3_nt: TGTGCCAGCAGCTTAGTTGGAACTAATGAAAAACTGTTTTTT; clone_size: once; v_call: TRBV7-9; d_call: -; j_call: TRBJ1-4
cdr3_aa: CASSLPASYEQYF; cdr3_nt: TGTGCCAGCAGCCTCCCAGCTTCCTACGAGCAGTACTTC; clone_size: -; v_call: TRBV7-9; d_call: -; j_call: TRBJ2-7
cdr3_aa: CASSLAPIRTVSYEQYF; cdr3_nt: TGTGCCAGCAGCTTAGCGCCAATTAGGACGGTCTCCTACGAGCAGTACTTC; clone_size: -; v_call: TRBV7-9; d_call: -; j_call: TRBJ2-7
cdr3_aa: CASSNPRDTGELFF; cdr3_nt: TGTGCCAGTAGTAATCCTCGGGACACCGGGGAGCTGTTTTTT; clone_size: -; v_call: TRBV19; d_call: -; j_call: TRBJ2-2
cdr3_aa: CASSNDRSSYNSPLHF; cdr3_nt: TGTGCCAGTAGTAACGACAGGAGCTCCTATAATTCACCCCTCCACTTT; clone_size: -; v_call: TRBV19; d_call: -; j_call: TRBJ1-6
cdr3_aa: CASSLGDYDNEQFF; cdr3_nt: TGTGCCAGCAGCTTGGGAGACTACGACAATGAGCAGTTCTTC; clone_size: -; v_call: TRBV5-4; d_call: -; j_call: TRBJ2-1
cdr3_aa: CASSPGNTIYF; cdr3_nt: TGTGCCAGCTCACCCGGAAACACCATATATTTT; clone_size: -; v_call: TRBV18; d_call: -; j_call: TRBJ1-3
cdr3_aa: CASRAGPIYGYTF; cdr3_nt: TGTGCCAGCAGAGCGGGACCGATCTATGGCTACACCTTC; clone_size: -; v_call: TRBV5-6; d_call: -; j_call: TRBJ1-2
cdr3_aa: CASSLDPATYNEQFF; cdr3_nt: TGTGCCAGCAGCTTAGATCCAGCGACCTACAATGAGCAGTTCTTC; clone_size: -; v_call: TRBV7-8; d_call: -; j_call: TRBJ2-1
cdr3_aa: CASSYEGGDNEQFF; cdr3_nt: TGTGCCAGCAGTTACGAGGGGGGGGACAATGAGCAGTTCTTC; clone_size: -; v_call: TRBV6-5; d_call: -; j_call: TRBJ2-1
cdr3_aa: CASSPRDSTYEQYF; cdr3_nt: TGTGCCAGCAGTCCCCGGGACAGCACCTACGAGCAGTACTTC; clone_size: few; v_call: TRBV27; d_call: TRBD1; j_call: TRBJ2-7
cdr3_aa: CASSLSAPLLRDWDTQYF; cdr3_nt: TGTGCCAGCAGTTTATCGGCCCCCCTCCTCAGGGATTGGGATACGCAGTATTTT; clone_size: once; v_call: TRBV27; d_call: -; j_call: TRBJ2-3
cdr3_aa: CASSVDSGIEAFF; cdr3_nt: TGTGCCAGCAGCGTGGACAGTGGGATCGAAGCTTTCTTT; clone_size: once; v_call: TRBV9; d_call: -; j_call: TRBJ1-1
cdr3_aa: CASSFGTSGGVIEQFF; cdr3_nt: TGTGCCAGCAGCTTTGGGACTAGCGGGGGGGTTATTGAGCAGTTCTTC; clone_size: -; v_call: TRBV7-8; d_call: TRBD2; j_call: TRBJ2-1
cdr3_aa: CASSLLAGDYEQYF; cdr3_nt: TGTGCCAGCAGCTTACTAGCGGGGGACTACGAGCAGTACTTC; clone_size: -; v_call: TRBV7-9; d_call: TRBD2; j_call: TRBJ2-7
cdr3_aa: CASRGLKVDQYF; cdr3_nt: TGCGCCAGTAGGGGACTTAAGGTAGACCAGTACTTC; clone_size: -; v_call: TRBV4-1; d_call: -; j_call: TRBJ2-5
cdr3_aa: CASSLPILSLRETQYF; cdr3_nt: TGTGCCAGCAGTCTGCCAATCTTGAGCCTCAGGGAGACCCAGTACTTC; clone_size: once; v_call: TRBV7-2; d_call: -; j_call: TRBJ2-5
cdr3_aa: CASSPPASGYSHEQFF; cdr3_nt: TGTGCCAGCTCACCACCAGCTAGCGGCTATTCTCATGAGCAGTTCTTC; clone_size: -; v_call: TRBV18; d_call: TRBD2; j_call: TRBJ2-1
cdr3_aa: CASSPWTGNDEQFF; cdr3_nt: TGTGCCAGCAGCCCCTGGACAGGGAACGATGAGCAGTTCTTC; clone_size: -; v_call: TRBV9; d_call: TRBD1; j_call: TRBJ2-1
cdr3_aa: CASRAWQGPDTQYF; cdr3_nt: TGTGCCAGCAGGGCGTGGCAGGGGCCAGATACGCAGTATTTT; clone_size: -; v_call: TRBV5-6; d_call: -; j_call: TRBJ2-3
cdr3_aa: CASSQDRGQISNYGYTF; cdr3_nt: TGCGCCAGCAGCCAAGATCGAGGACAGATCAGCAACTATGGCTACACCTTC; clone_size: -; v_call: TRBV4-1; d_call: -; j_call: TRBJ1-2
cdr3_aa: CASSIMAGNYGYTF; cdr3_nt: TGTGCCAGTAGTATAATGGCGGGAAACTATGGCTACACCTTC; clone_size: -; v_call: TRBV19; d_call: -; j_call: TRBJ1-2
cdr3_aa: CASSQERADAILAGELFF; cdr3_nt: TGCGCCAGCAGCCAAGAAAGGGCTGACGCTATTCTGGCCGGGGAGCTGTTTTTT; clone_size: -; v_call: TRBV4-1; d_call: -; j_call: TRBJ2-2
cdr3_aa: CASSPRLAGPQETQYF; cdr3_nt: TGTGCCAGTAGTCCGCGACTAGCGGGGCCTCAGGAGACCCAGTACTTC; clone_size: -; v_call: TRBV19; d_call: TRBD2; j_call: TRBJ2-5
cdr3_aa: CASSSARDREEAGELFF; cdr3_nt: TGTGCCAGCAGTTCAGCCCGGGACAGGGAAGAGGCCGGGGAGCTGTTTTTT; clone_size: once; v_call: TRBV27; d_call: TRBD1; j_call: TRBJ2-2
cdr3_aa: CASSVGIAGGEETQYF; cdr3_nt: TGTGCCAGCAGCGTAGGTATAGCGGGGGGCGAAGAGACCCAGTACTTC; clone_size: -; v_call: TRBV9; d_call: TRBD2; j_call: TRBJ2-5
cdr3_aa: CASSLGGTIRFEELFF; cdr3_nt: TGTGCCAGCAGCTTAGGCGGGACAATTCGATTTGAGGAGCTGTTTTTT; clone_size: -; v_call: TRBV11-2; d_call: -; j_call: TRBJ2-2
cdr3_aa: CASSFSAEYYEQYF; cdr3_nt: TGTGCCAGCAGCTTCTCTGCAGAGTACTACGAGCAGTACTTC; clone_size: -; v_call: TRBV11-2; d_call: -; j_call: TRBJ2-7
cdr3_aa: CASSVEGDSSYNSPLHF; cdr3_nt: TGTGCCAGCAGCGTAGAAGGGGACAGCTCCTATAATTCACCCCTCCACTTT; clone_size: -; v_call: TRBV9; d_call: TRBD1; j_call: TRBJ1-6
cdr3_aa: CASSLTGSYEKLFF; cdr3_nt: TGTGCCAGCAGCTTGACAGGGTCTTATGAAAAACTGTTTTTT; clone_size: -; v_call: TRBV7-9; d_call: TRBD1; j_call: TRBJ1-4